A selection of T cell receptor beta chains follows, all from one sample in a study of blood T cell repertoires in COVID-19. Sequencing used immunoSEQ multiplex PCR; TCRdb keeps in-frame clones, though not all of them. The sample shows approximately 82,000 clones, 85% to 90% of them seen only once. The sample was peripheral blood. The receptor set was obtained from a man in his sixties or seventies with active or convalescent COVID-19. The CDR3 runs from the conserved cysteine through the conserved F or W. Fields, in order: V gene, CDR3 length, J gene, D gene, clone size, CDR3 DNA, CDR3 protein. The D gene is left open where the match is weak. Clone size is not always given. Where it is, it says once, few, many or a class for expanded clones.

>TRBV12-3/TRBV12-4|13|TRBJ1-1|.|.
TGTGCCAGCAGTTTGGAGGGGAGCACTGAAGCTTTCTTT
CASSLEGSTEAFF
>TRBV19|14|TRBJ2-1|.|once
TGTGCCACCAAAGGACAGAGCTCCTACAATGAGCAGTTCTTC
CATKGQSSYNEQFF
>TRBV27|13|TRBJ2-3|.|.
TGTGCCAGCAGTTTTAGGGGAACAGATACGCAGTATTTT
CASSFRGTDTQYF
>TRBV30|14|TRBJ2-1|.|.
TGTGCCTGGACTCTGGGAGTGGAGTACAATGAGCAGTTCTTC
CAWTLGVEYNEQFF
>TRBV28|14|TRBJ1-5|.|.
TGTGCCAGCAGTTTGGTCAGGGTCTCTCAGCCCCAGCATTTT
CASSLVRVSQPQHF
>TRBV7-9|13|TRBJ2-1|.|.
TGTGCCAGCAGTTCAAGCGCGCAGGGTGAGCAGTTCTTC
CASSSSAQGEQFF
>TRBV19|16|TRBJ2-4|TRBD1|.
TGTGCCAGTAGTATGGGACAGAATTTAGCCAAAAACATTCAGTACTTC
CASSMGQNLAKNIQYF
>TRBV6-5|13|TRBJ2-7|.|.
TGTGCCAGCAGATCAGGGGTGGGCTCCATCCAGTACTTC
CASRSGVGSIQYF
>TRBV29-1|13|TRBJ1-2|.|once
TGCAGCGTTGATCCCAATGGAGTCTATGGCTACACCTTC
CSVDPNGVYGYTF
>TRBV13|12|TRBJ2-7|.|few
TGTGCCAGCAGCTTAAGCCTTCGGGAGCAGTACTTC
CASSLSLREQYF
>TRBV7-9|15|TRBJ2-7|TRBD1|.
TGTGCCAGCACCGTAATGGACAGGGGATCCTACGAGCAGTACTTC
CASTVMDRGSYEQYF
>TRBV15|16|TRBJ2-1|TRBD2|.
TGTGCCACCAGCAGAGATGGTCAGGGAGGGAGCAATGAGCAGTTCTTC
CATSRDGQGGSNEQFF
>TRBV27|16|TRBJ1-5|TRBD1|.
TGTGCCAGCAGTGCCCAGGACAGGGGCTGGGGTCAGCCCCAGCATTTT
CASSAQDRGWGQPQHF
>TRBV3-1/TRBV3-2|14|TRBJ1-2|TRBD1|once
TGTGCCAGCAGCCCCGGACAGGGGGACTATGGCTACACCTTC
CASSPGQGDYGYTF
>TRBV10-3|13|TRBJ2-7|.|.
TGTGCCATCAGTGAACAGGTTTCCTACGAGCAGTACTTC
CAISEQVSYEQYF
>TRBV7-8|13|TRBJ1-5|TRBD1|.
TGTGCCAGCAGCCGGGACAGGGATCAGCCCCAGCATTTT
CASSRDRDQPQHF
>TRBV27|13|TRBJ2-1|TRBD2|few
TGTGCCAGCGTCTTTAGCGGGGGCAATGAGCAGTTCTTC
CASVFSGGNEQFF